This T cell receptor beta chain derives from a study of blood T cell repertoires in COVID-19. The overall study: The cDNA or gDNA used as material had been derived from T cells, B-cell-depleted T cells, or PBMCs.

The authors' processing: Amplification with reference gene primers provided the estimates of nucleated cell counts. Generated by immunoSEQ multiplex PCR, the TCRdb table keeps only in-frame clones and is missing some. V and J calls and clone size are those listed in that table; D and trimming were worked out from the DNA. The sample shows approximately 68,000 clones, roughly nine tenths of them seen only once. Trimming took 7 bases from V and 7 from J; bases not matched to a gene: 5. CDR3 length equals 12 residues. The germline CDR1 and CDR2 sequences are MNHEY and SVGAGI. This clone was counted only a few times.

The sequence was obtained from a woman in her fifties or sixties with acute or convalescent COVID-19. Input material: peripheral blood. The chain links TRBV6-5 to TRBJ1-2, with 8 bases aligning to TRBD1. CDR3 amino acids: CASTDRAGGYTF. CDR3 bases: TGTGCCAGCACGGACAGGGCGGGTGGCTACACCTTC.